This record covers a single TCR beta chain. These data originate in a study of T cell responses to AZD1222 COVID-19 vaccine. Looking at the study overall: Pooled samples include second doses given at about 4 or 12 weeks.

The CDR3 runs 16 residues. The J segment lost 9 bases and the V segment lost 1 base, leaving 9 bases of the junction unmatched. The V gene's germline CDR1 is SGHAT and CDR2 FQNNGV. Sequenced by immunoSEQ multiplex PCR; TCRdb stores in-frame clones only, minus some. Of 85,000 to 110,000 clones listed, around nine tenths are singletons. The starting material was peripheral blood, obtained on day 0 of AZD1222 vaccination. V is TRBV11-2 and J is TRBJ2-1; 10 nucleotides match TRBD2. This receptor was identified in an adult in good health. CDR3 in amino acids: CASSLGTSGIVGEQFF. CDR3 in DNA: TGTGCCAGCAGCTTAGGTACTAGCGGGATTGTGGGTGAGCAGTTCTTC.